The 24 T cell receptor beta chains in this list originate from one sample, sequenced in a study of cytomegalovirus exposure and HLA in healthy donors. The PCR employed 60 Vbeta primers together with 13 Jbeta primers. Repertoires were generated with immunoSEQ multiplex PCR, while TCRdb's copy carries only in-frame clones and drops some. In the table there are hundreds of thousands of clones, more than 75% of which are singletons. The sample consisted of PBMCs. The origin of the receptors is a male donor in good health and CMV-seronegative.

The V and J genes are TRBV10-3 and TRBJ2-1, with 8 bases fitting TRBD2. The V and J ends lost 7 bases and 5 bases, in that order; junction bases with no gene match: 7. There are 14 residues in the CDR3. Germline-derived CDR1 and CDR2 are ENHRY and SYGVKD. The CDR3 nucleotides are TGTGCCATCAAGAGCGGGAGCTGGGACAATGAGCAGTTCTTC. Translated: CAIKSGSWDNEQFF.

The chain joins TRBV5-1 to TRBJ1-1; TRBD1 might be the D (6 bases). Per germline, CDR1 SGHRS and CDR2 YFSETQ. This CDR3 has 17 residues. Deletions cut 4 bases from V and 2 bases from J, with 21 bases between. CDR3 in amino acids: CASSAQTGFGLNTEAFF. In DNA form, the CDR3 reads TGCGCCAGCAGCGCGCAGACAGGTTTCGGGCTTAACACTGAAGCTTTCTTT.

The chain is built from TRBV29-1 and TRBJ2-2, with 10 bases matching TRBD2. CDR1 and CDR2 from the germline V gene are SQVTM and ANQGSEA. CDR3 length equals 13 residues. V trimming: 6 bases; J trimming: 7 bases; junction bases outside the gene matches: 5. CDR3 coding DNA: TGCAGCGTCAGAAGCGGGAGGGGCGGGGAGCTGTTTTTT. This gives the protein CSVRSGRGGELFF.

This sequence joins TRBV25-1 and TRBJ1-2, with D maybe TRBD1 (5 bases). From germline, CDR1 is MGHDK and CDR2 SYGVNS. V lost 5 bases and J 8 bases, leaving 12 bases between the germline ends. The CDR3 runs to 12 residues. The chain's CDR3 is CASSKGLGGYTF. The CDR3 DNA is TGTGCCAGCAGTAAGGGACTCGGCGGCTACACCTTC.

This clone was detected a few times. The CDR3 here is CSVEEGMSGRATDTQYF. For the CDR3, the DNA is TGCAGCGTTGAAGAAGGCATGAGCGGGAGGGCCACAGATACGCAGTATTTT. The rearrangement links TRBV29-1 to TRBJ2-3, with 10 bases lining up with TRBD2. The germline CDR1 and CDR2 sequences are SQVTM and ANQGSEA. Trimming at V came to 0 bases and at J to 2 bases, leaving 8 bases not matched to a gene. This CDR3 is built from 17 residues.

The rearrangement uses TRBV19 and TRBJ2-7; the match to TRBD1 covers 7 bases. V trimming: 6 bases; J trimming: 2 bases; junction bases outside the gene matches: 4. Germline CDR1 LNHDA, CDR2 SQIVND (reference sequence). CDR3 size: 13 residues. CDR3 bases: TGTGCCAGTAGCAGAACAGGGGCCTACGAGCAGTACTTC. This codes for CASSRTGAYEQYF.

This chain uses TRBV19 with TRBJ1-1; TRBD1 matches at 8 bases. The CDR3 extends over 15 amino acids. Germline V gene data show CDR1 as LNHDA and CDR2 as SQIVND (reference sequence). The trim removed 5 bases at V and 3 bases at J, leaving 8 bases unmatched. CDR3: CASSSQGAGYTEAFF. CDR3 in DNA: TGTGCCAGTAGTTCGCAGGGGGCGGGATACACTGAAGCTTTCTTT.

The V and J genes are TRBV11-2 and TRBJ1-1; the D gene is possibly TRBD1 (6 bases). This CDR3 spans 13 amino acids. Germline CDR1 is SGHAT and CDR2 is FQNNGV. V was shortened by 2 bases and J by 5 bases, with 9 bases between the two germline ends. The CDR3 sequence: CASSLRGATEAFF. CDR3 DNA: TGTGCCAGCAGCTTACGGGGGGCGACTGAAGCTTTCTTT.

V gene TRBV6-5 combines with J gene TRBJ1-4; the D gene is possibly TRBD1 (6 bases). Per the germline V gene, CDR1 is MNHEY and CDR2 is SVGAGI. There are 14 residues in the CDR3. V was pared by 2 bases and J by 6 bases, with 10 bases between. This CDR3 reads CASSYGGAHEKLFF. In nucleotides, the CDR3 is TGTGCCAGCAGTTACGGGGGGGCTCATGAAAAACTGTTTTTT.

The CDR3 DNA follows: TGTGCCAGCATAATACGGCAGCGCGAAAACATTCAGTACTTC. Its translation: CASIIRQRENIQYF. The rearrangement joins TRBV6-4 to TRBJ2-4; D not certain. Germline V gives CDR1 MRHNA, CDR2 SNTAGT. This CDR3 region has 14 residues. V was shortened by 7 bases and J by 5 bases, with 15 bases between the two germline ends.

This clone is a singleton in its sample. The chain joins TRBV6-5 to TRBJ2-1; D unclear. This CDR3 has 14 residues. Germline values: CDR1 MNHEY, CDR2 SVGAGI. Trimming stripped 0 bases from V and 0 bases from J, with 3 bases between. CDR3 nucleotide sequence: TGTGCCAGCAGTTACTCCCGCTCCTACAATGAGCAGTTCTTC. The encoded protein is CASSYSRSYNEQFF.

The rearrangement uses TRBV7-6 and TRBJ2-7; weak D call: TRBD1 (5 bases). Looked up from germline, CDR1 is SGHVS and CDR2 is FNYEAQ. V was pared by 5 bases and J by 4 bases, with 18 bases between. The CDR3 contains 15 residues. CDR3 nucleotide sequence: TGTGCCAGCAGCGCCGAAGGCGTACAGGCGTACGAGCAGTACTTC. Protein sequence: CASSAEGVQAYEQYF.

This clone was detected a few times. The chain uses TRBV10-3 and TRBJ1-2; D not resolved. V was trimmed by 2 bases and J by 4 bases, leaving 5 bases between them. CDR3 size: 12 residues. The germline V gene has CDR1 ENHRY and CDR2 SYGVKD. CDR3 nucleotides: TGTGCCATCAGTGAGCAGATCTATGGCTACACCTTC. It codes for CAISEQIYGYTF.

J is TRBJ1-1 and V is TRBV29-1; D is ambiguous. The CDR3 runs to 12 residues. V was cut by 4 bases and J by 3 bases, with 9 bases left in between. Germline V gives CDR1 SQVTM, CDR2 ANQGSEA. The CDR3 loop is CSVVLRDTEAFF. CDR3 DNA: TGCAGCGTTGTTTTAAGAGACACTGAAGCTTTCTTT.

CDR3 sequence: CASSGKTPIDEQFF. DNA of the CDR3: TGCGCCAGCAGTGGGAAGACTCCCATTGATGAGCAGTTCTTC. V gene TRBV10-2 combines with J gene TRBJ2-1; D remains unclear. The CDR3 totals 14 residues. CDR1 and CDR2 (germline): WSHSY, SAAADI. The V end lost 4 bases, the J end lost 8 bases, and 15 bases lay between the germline ends.

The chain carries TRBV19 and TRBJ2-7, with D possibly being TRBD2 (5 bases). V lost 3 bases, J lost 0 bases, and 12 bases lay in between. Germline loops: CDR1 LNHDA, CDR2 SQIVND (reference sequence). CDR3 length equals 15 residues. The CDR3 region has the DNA TGTGCCAGTAGTATCCGTCCGGGGAACTCCTACGAGCAGTACTTC. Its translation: CASSIRPGNSYEQYF.

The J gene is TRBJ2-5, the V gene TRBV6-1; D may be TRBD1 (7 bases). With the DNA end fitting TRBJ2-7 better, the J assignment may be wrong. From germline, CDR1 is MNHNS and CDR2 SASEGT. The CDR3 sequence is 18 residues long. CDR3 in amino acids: CASSEALQGGLDTYEQYF. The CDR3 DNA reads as TGTGCCAGCAGTGAAGCGCTCCAGGGGGGACTTGACACCTACGAGCAGTACTTC.

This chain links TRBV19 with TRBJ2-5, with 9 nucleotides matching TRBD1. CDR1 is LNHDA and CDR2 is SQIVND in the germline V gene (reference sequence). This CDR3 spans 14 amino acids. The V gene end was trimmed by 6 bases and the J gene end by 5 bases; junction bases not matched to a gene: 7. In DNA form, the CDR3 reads TGTGCCAGTAGCAGGACAGGGGACCGGGAGACCCAGTACTTC. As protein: CASSRTGDRETQYF.

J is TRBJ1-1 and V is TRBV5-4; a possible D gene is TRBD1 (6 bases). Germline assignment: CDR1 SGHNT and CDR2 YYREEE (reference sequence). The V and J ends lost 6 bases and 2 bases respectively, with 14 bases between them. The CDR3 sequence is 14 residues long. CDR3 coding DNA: TGTGCCAGCAACCGGGACAATTTTAACACTGAAGCTTTCTTT. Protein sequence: CASNRDNFNTEAFF.

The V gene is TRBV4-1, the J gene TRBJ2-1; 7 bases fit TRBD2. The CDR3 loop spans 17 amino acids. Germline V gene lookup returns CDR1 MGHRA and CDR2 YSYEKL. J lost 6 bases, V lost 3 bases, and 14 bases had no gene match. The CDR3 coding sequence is TGCGCCAGCAGCCAGGGAGATGGGCGGGAGTCTCGCAATGAGCAGTTCTTC. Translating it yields CASSQGDGRESRNEQFF.

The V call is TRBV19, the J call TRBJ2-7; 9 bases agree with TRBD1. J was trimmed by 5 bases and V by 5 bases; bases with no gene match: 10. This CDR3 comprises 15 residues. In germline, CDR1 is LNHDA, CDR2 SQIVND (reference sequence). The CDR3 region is CASSPRQGGGDEQYF. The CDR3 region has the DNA TGTGCCAGTAGTCCGCGACAGGGGGGAGGCGACGAGCAGTACTTC. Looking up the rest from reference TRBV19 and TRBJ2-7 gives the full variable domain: DGGITQSPKYLFRKEGQNVTLSCEQNLNHDAMYWYRQDPGQGLRLIYYSQIVNDFQKGDIAEGYSVSREKKESFPLTVTSAQKNPTAFYLCASSPRQGGGDEQYFGPGTRLTVT.

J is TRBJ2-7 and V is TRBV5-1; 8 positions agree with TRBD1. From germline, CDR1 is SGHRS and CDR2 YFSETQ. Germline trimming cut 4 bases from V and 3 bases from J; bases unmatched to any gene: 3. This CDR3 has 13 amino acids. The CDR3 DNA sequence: TGCGCCAGCAGCGCCGGACAGGGCTACGAGCAGTACTTC. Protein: CASSAGQGYEQYF.

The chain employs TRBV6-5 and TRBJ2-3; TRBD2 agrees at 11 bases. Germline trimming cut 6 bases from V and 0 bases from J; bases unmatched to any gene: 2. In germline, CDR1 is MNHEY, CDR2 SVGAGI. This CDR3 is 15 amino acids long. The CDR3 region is CASSRLAGSTDTQYF. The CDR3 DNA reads TGTGCCAGCAGCCGACTAGCGGGAAGCACAGATACGCAGTATTTT.

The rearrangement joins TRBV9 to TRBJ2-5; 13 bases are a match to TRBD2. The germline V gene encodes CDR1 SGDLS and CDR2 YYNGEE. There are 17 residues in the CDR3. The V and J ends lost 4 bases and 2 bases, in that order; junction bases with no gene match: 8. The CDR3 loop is CASSFGWGLAGQETQYF. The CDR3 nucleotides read TGTGCCAGCAGCTTCGGGTGGGGACTAGCGGGACAAGAGACCCAGTACTTC.